Shown below are 20 T cell receptor beta chains from a single sample sequenced in a study of T-cell memory formation after mild COVID-19. TCRdb reprocessed the 5' RACE reads with MiXCR, giving one entry per CDR3 protein. In the table there are roughly 350,000 distinct CDR3 sequences, 28% of which are singletons. The sample taken for sequencing was PBMCs or a T cell subset sorted from them (not recorded which). These receptor sequences come from an adult woman who had mild COVID-19 (a few samples of this study predate the infection). Cell type and time point are not known.

This clonotype has a handful of counts. One end of the junction does not line up with germline, which may come from a read error. The chain links TRBV11-3 to TRBJ2-2; no firm D call. The CDR3 runs to 14 residues. Germline CDR1 SGHNT, CDR2 YENEEA. The CDR3 nucleotides read TGTGCCAGCCGCTTGCCTCCTAGTGACGGGGAGCTGTTTTTT. Encoded protein: CASRLPPSDGELFF.

This clonotype came up a few times. The rearrangement links TRBV18 to TRBJ2-1; 13 positions agree with TRBD2. Trimming cost V 3 bases and J 8 bases; bases outside gene matches: 16. The germline V gene has CDR1 KGHSH and CDR2 LQKENI. This CDR3 contains 19 residues. The CDR3 protein is CASSPTAGTAGLAGYEQFF. The CDR3 DNA is TGTGCCAGCTCACCGACCGCCGGGACAGCGGGACTAGCGGGATATGAGCAGTTCTTC.

This clonotype was counted a few times. The rearrangement links TRBV15 to TRBJ2-5, with D unclear. V lost 5 bases, J lost 7 bases, and 8 bases lay in between. The CDR3 is 11 amino acids. Germline CDR1 is LNHNV and CDR2 is YYDKDF (reference sequence). The CDR3 loop reads CATSETWTQYF. Written as DNA, the CDR3 is TGTGCCACCAGCGAAACGTGGACCCAGTACTTC.

This clonotype was recorded a few times. V and J are TRBV27 and TRBJ1-4; D gene ambiguous. Trimming took 6 bases from V and 10 from J, leaving 12 bases between them. CDR3 length: 12 amino acids. The germline gives CDR1 MNHEY, CDR2 SMNVEV (reference sequence). The CDR3 spells CASSQTSGKLFF. The CDR3 nucleotides read TGTGCCAGCAGCCAAACCAGTGGAAAACTGTTTTTT.

The rearrangement joins TRBV4-1 to TRBJ2-5, with 10 bases matching TRBD2. CDR3 size: 16 residues. Germline V gene lookup returns CDR1 MGHRA and CDR2 YSYEKL. Losses at the gene ends were 0 bases for V and 9 bases for J; bases not matched to a gene: 10. CDR3 sequence (DNA): TGCGCCAGCAGCCAAGACCGAGCGGGGGGGCCTCTCCCCCAGTACTTC. This translates into CASSQDRAGGPLPQYF.

This sequence joins TRBV7-9 and TRBJ1-5; no clear D gene. Germline V lookup: CDR1 SEHNR, CDR2 FQNEAQ (reference sequence). V was shortened by 5 bases and J by 8 bases, with 13 bases between the two germline ends. The CDR3 is 13 amino acids. DNA of the CDR3: TGTGCCAGCAGCGTAAAACAGCTGGAGCCCCAGCATTTT. Encoded protein: CASSVKQLEPQHF. The whole variable domain, remainder taken from reference TRBV7-9 and TRBJ1-5, is DTGVSQNPRHKITKRGQNVTFRCDPISEHNRLYWYRQTLGQGPEFLTYFQNEAQLEKSRLLSDRFSAERPKGSFSTLEIQRTEQGDSAMYLCASSVKQLEPQHFGDGTRLSIL.

This clonotype was picked up a small number of times. The chain carries TRBV29-1 and TRBJ1-5; D uncertain. The ends were cut back, 4 bases at V and 7 bases at J, with 14 bases in the middle. This CDR3 has 13 residues. Germline assignment: CDR1 SQVTM and CDR2 ANQGSEA. CDR3 loop: CSVASDMRQPQHF. The CDR3 DNA follows: TGCAGCGTTGCCTCCGATATGAGACAGCCCCAGCATTTT.

Written as DNA, the CDR3 is TGTGCCAGCAGTTCGGGACAGGGGTCGGATGAGCAGTTCTTC. Protein product: CASSSGQGSDEQFF. V is TRBV7-9 and J is TRBJ2-1, with 10 bases matching TRBD1. The CDR3 spans 14 residues. V gave up 6 bases and J gave up 8 bases; unmatched junction bases: 7. CDR1 SEHNR and CDR2 FQNEAQ come from the germline V gene (reference sequence).

The chain carries TRBV9 and TRBJ1-6; D perhaps matches TRBD1 (5 bases). V dropped 3 bases and J dropped 7 bases, with 11 bases sitting between them. The CDR3 sequence is 14 residues long. CDR1 is SGDLS and CDR2 is YYNGEE in the germline V gene. CDR3 nucleotide sequence: TGTGCCAGCAGCGGACGGACACTGAATTCACCCCTCCACTTT. Its translation: CASSGRTLNSPLHF.

The sample holds a few counts of this clonotype. This chain connects TRBV3-1 to TRBJ2-5; 8 bases are shared with TRBD2. Trimming at V came to 0 bases and at J to 7 bases, leaving 19 bases not matched to a gene. Per germline, CDR1 LGHDT and CDR2 YNNKEL (reference sequence). The CDR3 has 19 residues. The CDR3 DNA follows: TGTGCCAGCAGCCAAGAGAGAGTGTGGCGCGGGAGGCCGACCCGGACCCAGTACTTC. Its translation is CASSQERVWRGRPTRTQYF.

The rearrangement joins TRBV5-1 to TRBJ1-1, with a weak D call TRBD1 (5 bases). The CDR3 sequence is 14 residues long. Trimming removed 5 bases from V and 0 bases from J, with 11 bases in between. The germline CDR1 and CDR2 sequences are SGHRS and YFSETQ. The CDR3 region is CASRGGHLNTEAFF. Here the CDR3 DNA reads TGCGCCAGCAGGGGTGGACACCTGAACACTGAAGCTTTCTTT.

The chain employs TRBV7-2 and TRBJ2-3; possible D gene TRBD2, 5 bases. Looked up from germline, CDR1 is SGHTA and CDR2 is FQGNSA. The CDR3 is made up of 16 amino acids. The V gene lost 1 base and the J gene lost 1 base, with 12 bases spanning the gap. CDR3 in DNA: TGTGCCAGCAGCTTAGGCGCCCTAGCCGGCACAGATACGCAGTATTTT. Translated: CASSLGALAGTDTQYF.

This clonotype was seen only a few times. The V call is TRBV7-8, the J call TRBJ2-1, with TRBD2 as a possible D gene (5 bases). Germline V gene data show CDR1 as SGHVS and CDR2 as FQNEAQ. The CDR3 covers 13 residues. V lost 3 bases to trimming and J lost 5 bases, with 8 bases between them. DNA of the CDR3: TGTGCCAGCAGCTTGAGGGTCGACAATGAGCAGTTCTTC. Protein sequence: CASSLRVDNEQFF.

A few counts support this clonotype. The chain combines TRBV3-1 with TRBJ2-7; D perhaps matches TRBD1 (5 bases). Germline loops: CDR1 LGHDT, CDR2 YNNKEL (reference sequence). V lost 4 bases and J lost 0, with 16 bases in between. This CDR3 contains 16 residues. CDR3 region: CASSLRGAAYSYEQYF. In nucleotides, the CDR3 is TGTGCCAGCAGCCTCCGTGGGGCGGCTTACTCCTACGAGCAGTACTTC.

This clonotype was seen a handful of times. The chain links TRBV29-1 to TRBJ2-3; D unresolved. Germline V lookup: CDR1 SQVTM, CDR2 ANQGSEA. Trimming removed 3 bases at V and 2 bases at J, with 9 bases between. This CDR3 spans 13 amino acids. CDR3 DNA: TGCAGCGTTGAGGTTGAATTCACAGATACGCAGTATTTT. Encoded protein: CSVEVEFTDTQYF.

The genes are TRBV4-2 and TRBJ2-3; no definite D call. CDR3 size: 15 residues. V dropped 0 bases and J dropped 0 bases, with 7 bases sitting between them. Germline lookup yields CDR1 LGHNA and CDR2 YNFKEQ. This chain's CDR3 is CASSQESGSTDTQYF. CDR3 sequence (DNA): TGTGCCAGCAGCCAAGAATCCGGGAGCACAGATACGCAGTATTTT.

The rearrangement links TRBV10-3 to TRBJ2-5, with 8 bases matching TRBD2. Per germline, CDR1 ENHRY and CDR2 SYGVKD. The length of the CDR3 is 15 residues. V trimming: 5 bases; J trimming: 3 bases; junction bases outside the gene matches: 8. The CDR3 DNA follows: TGTGCCATCAGTCGAGCGGGAGACGGGGAAGAGACCCAGTACTTC. This gives the protein CAISRAGDGEETQYF.

J is TRBJ2-1 and V is TRBV9; TRBD2 agrees at 7 bases. CDR1 and CDR2 (germline): SGDLS, YYNGEE. V lost 3 bases and J lost 6; bases outside the gene matches: 6. The CDR3 is made up of 14 amino acids. CDR3 DNA: TGTGCCAGCAGCGACCTGGGGGGGGTCAATGAGCAGTTCTTC. It yields the protein CASSDLGGVNEQFF.

In this sample, this clonotype turned up a few times. CDR3 in DNA: TGTGCCAGCAGTTACTCTCCGGGACTAGCGGGAGGGCCGGTCTACGAGCAGTACTTC. Translated: CASSYSPGLAGGPVYEQYF. The V call is TRBV6-2 or TRBV6-3, the J call TRBJ2-7; the match to TRBD2 covers 16 bases. Trimming cost V 0 bases and J 3 bases; bases outside gene matches: 8. Germline V lookup: CDR1 MNHEY, CDR2 SVGEGT. This CDR3 contains 19 residues.

As concerns this clonotype: A read error may account for a junction end that differs from germline. The chain links TRBV6-1 to TRBJ2-1; no firm D call. Germline V gene lookup returns CDR1 MNHNS and CDR2 SASEGT. CDR3 length: 11 residues. The CDR3 bases are TGTGCCAGCCGTGACCTCACGTTGAAGTTCTTC. It specifies CASRDLTLKFF.